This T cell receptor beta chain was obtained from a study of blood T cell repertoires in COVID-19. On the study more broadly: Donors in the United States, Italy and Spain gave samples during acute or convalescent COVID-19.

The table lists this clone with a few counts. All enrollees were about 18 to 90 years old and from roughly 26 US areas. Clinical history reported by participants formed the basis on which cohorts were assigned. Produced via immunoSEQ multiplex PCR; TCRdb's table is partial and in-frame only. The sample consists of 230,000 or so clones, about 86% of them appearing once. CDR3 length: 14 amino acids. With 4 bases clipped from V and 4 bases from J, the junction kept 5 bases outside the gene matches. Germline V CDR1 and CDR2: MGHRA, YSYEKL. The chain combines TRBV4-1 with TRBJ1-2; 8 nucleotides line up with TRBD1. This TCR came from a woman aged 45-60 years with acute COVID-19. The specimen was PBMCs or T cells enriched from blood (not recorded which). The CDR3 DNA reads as TGCGCCAGCAGCCCTAGGGACAGGAGCTATGGCTACACCTTC. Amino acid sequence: CASSPRDRSYGYTF.